This TCR beta chain comes out of a study of blood T cell repertoires in COVID-19. V was clipped by 6 bases and J by 0 bases, with 15 bases between them. The germline gives CDR1 MDHEN, CDR2 SYDVKM. The CDR3 length is 15 residues. While infection was still active, Seattle patients were enrolled and then followed longitudinally. Sequencing was performed with immunoSEQ multiplex PCR; in TCRdb, only in-frame clones are kept and a portion is missing. The profile shows 50,000 to 65,000 clones, roughly two thirds of them singletons. The chain couples TRBV28 to TRBJ2-7; perhaps TRBD1 as D (5 bases). The sample was peripheral blood. This clonotype originated in a woman between 70 and 85 years old with COVID-19, enrolled during active disease. CDR3 protein: CASSSRRAGSYEQYF. The CDR3 DNA reads TGTGCCAGCAGCAGCCGCAGGGCTGGCTCCTACGAGCAGTACTTC. Looking up the rest from reference TRBV28 and TRBJ2-7 gives the full variable domain: DVKVTQSSRYLVKRTGEKVFLECVQDMDHENMFWYRQDPGLGLRLIYFSYDVKMKEKGDIPEGYSVSREKKERFSLILESASTNQTSMYLCASSSRRAGSYEQYFGPGTRLTVT.